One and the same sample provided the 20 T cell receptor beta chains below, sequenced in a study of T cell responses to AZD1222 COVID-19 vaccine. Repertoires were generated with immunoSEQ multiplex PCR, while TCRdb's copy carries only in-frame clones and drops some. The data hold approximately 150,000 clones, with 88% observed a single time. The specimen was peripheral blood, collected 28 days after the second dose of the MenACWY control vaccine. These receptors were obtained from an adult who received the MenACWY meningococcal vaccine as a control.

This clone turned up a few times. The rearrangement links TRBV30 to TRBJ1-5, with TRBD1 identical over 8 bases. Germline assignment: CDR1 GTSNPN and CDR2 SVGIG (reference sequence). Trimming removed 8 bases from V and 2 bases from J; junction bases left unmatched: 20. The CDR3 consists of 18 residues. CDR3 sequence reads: CAADSGQALPAGNQPQHF. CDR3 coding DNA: TGTGCCGCTGACTCGGGACAGGCCCTACCCGCCGGCAATCAGCCCCAGCATTTT.

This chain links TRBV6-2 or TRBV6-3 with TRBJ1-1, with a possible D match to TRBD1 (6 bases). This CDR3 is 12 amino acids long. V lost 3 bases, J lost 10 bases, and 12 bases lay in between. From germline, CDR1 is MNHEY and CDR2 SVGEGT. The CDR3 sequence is CASSYWGAGAFF. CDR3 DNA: TGTGCCAGCAGTTATTGGGGGGCTGGAGCTTTCTTT.

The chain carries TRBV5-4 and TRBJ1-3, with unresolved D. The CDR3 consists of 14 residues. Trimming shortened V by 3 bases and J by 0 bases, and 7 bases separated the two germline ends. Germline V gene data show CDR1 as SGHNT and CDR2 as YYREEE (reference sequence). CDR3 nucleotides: TGTGCCAGCAGCTGGGCCAGCTCTGGAAACACCATATATTTT. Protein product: CASSWASSGNTIYF. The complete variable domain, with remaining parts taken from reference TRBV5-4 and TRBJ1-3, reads ETGVTQSPTHLIKTRGQQVTLRCSSQSGHNTVSWYQQALGQGPQFIFQYYREEENGRGNFPPRFSGLQFPNYSSELNVNALELDDSALYLCASSWASSGNTIYFGEGSWLTVV.

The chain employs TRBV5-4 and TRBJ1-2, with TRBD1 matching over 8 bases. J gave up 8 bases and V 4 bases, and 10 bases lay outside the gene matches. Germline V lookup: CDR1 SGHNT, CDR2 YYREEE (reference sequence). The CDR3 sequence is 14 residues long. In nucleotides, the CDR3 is TGTGCCAGCAGCGTGAACAGGGGGACGGGCGGCTACACCTTC. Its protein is CASSVNRGTGGYTF.

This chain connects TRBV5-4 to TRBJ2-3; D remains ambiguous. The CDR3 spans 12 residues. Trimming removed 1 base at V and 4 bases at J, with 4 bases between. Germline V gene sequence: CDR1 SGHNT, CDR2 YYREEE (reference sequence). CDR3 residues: CASSLFPDTQYF. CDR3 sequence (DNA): TGTGCCAGCAGCTTGTTTCCAGATACGCAGTATTTT. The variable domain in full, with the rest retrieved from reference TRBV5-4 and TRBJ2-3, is ETGVTQSPTHLIKTRGQQVTLRCSSQSGHNTVSWYQQALGQGPQFIFQYYREEENGRGNFPPRFSGLQFPNYSSELNVNALELDDSALYLCASSLFPDTQYFGPGTRLTVL.

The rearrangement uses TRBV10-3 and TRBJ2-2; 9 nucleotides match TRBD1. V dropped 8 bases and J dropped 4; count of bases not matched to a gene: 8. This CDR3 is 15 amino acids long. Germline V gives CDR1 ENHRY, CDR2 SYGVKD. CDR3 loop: CAIHQGTGTTGELFF. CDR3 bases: TGTGCCATCCACCAGGGGACAGGGACCACCGGGGAGCTGTTTTTT.

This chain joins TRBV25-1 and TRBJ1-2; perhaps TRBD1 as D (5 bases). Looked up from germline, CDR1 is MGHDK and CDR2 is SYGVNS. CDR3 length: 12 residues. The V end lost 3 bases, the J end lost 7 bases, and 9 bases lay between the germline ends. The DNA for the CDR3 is TGTGCCAGCAGTGAGGGCAGGGCTGGCTACACCTTC. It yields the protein CASSEGRAGYTF.

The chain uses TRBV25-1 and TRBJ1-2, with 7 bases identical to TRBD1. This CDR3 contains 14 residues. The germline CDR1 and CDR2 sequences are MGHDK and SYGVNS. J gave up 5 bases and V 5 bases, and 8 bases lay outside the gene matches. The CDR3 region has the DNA TGTGCCAGCAGTACAAGGACAGGCGTTTATGGCTACACCTTC. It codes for CASSTRTGVYGYTF.

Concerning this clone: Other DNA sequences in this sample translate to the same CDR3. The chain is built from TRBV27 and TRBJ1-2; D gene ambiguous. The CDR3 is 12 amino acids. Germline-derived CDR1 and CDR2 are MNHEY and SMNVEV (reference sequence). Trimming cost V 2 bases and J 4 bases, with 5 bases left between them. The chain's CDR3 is CASSLNGYGYTF. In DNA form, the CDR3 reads TGTGCCAGCAGTTTAAACGGCTATGGCTACACCTTC.

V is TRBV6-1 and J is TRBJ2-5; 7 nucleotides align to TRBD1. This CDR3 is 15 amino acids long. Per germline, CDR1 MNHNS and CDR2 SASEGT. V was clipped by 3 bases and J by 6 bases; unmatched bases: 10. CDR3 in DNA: TGTGCCAGCAGTGAGATTGTTGGGACAGAAAAGACCCAGTACTTC. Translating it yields CASSEIVGTEKTQYF.

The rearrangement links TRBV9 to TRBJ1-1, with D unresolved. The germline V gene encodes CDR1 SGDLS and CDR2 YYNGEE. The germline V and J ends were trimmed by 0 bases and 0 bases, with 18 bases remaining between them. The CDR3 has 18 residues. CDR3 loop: CASSVGVRDSRMNTEAFF. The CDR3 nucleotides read TGTGCCAGCAGCGTAGGTGTGCGGGATTCAAGGATGAACACTGAAGCTTTCTTT.

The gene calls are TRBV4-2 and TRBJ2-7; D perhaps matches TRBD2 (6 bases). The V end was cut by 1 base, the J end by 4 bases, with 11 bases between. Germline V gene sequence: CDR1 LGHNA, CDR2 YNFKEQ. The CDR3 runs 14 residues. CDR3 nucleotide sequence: TGTGCCAGCAGCCAAGGACTCCGGGAGTACGAGCAGTACTTC. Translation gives CASSQGLREYEQYF.

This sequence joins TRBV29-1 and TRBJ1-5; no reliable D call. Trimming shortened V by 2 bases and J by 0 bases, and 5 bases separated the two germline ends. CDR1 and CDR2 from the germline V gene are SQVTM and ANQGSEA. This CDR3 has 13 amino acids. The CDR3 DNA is TGCAGCGTTGAATGGAATAGCAATCAGCCCCAGCATTTT. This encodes CSVEWNSNQPQHF.

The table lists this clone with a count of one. CDR3 in amino acids: CASSKSLRGRKSYGYTF. CDR3 nucleotide sequence: TGTGCCAGCAGCAAATCACTCAGGGGAAGGAAGTCCTATGGCTACACCTTC. The chain recombines TRBV21-1 with TRBJ1-2; the table's D call of TRBD1 was not tested on the DNA. TRBV21-1 is a documented pseudogene. The CDR3 contains 17 residues.

The CDR3 DNA follows: TGTGCCAGCAGGGCTACAGGGATCGACTATGGCTACACCTTC. This encodes CASRATGIDYGYTF. This rearrangement joins TRBV9 to TRBJ1-2; D perhaps matches TRBD1 (6 bases). The V and J ends lost 5 bases and 3 bases respectively, with 14 bases between them. The CDR3 consists of 14 residues. Germline-derived CDR1 and CDR2 are SGDLS and YYNGEE.

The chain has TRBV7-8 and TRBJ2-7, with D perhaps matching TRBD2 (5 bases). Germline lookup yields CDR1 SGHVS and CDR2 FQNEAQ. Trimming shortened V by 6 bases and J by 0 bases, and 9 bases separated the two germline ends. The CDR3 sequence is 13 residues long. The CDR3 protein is CASRPEGSYEQYF. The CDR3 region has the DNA TGTGCCAGCAGACCTGAGGGCTCCTACGAGCAGTACTTC.

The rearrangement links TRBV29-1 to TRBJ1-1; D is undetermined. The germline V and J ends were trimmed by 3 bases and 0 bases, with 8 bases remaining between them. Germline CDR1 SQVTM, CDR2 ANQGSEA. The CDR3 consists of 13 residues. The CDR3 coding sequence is TGCAGCGTTGACGTTCAGATGAACACTGAAGCTTTCTTT. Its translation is CSVDVQMNTEAFF.

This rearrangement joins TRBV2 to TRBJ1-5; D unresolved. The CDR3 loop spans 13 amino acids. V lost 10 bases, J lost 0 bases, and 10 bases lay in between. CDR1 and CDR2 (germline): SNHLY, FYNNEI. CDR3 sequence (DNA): TGTGCCACTTCGAGGGATAGCAATCAGCCCCAGCATTTT. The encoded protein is CATSRDSNQPQHF.

The CDR3 sequence is CASSTALNTEAFF. The CDR3 nucleotides are TGTGCCAGCAGCACCGCCTTGAACACTGAAGCTTTCTTT. V usage is TRBV5-6 and J usage is TRBJ1-1; no clear D. The germline V gene encodes CDR1 SGHDT and CDR2 YYEEEE. This CDR3 spans 13 amino acids. Trimming removed 4 bases from V and 0 bases from J, with 7 bases in between.

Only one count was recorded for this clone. The CDR3 loop reads CASSPNRNTIYF. CDR3 DNA: TGTGCCAGCAGCCCGAACAGAAACACCATATATTTT. The chain carries TRBV11-3 and TRBJ1-3; D gene uncertain. This CDR3 is 12 amino acids long. Germline V lookup: CDR1 SGHNT, CDR2 YENEEA. V was cut by 5 bases and J by 5 bases, with 7 bases left in between.